Listed below are T cell receptor beta chains from one sample, sequenced in a study of CD4+ T cells in melanoma. Generated by immunoSEQ multiplex PCR, the TCRdb table keeps only in-frame clones and is missing some. Among about 50,000 clones, 80% to 90% were seen once, and the ten largest hold 10% to 15%. The sample comprised peripheral blood. The origin of the receptors is a human donor with melanoma. Both conserved end residues are part of each CDR3. D genes are given only for firm matches. Part of the rows lack a size; the others show once, few, many or a class for expanded clones.

v_gene	abundance	d_gene	j_gene	CDR3aa	CDR3nt
TRBV18	-	-	TRBJ2-7	CASSREGSGSYEQYF	TGTGCCAGCTCACGAGAGGGGTCGGGCTCCTACGAGCAGTACTTC
TRBV7-9	-	-	TRBJ1-1	CASSPPGQNTEAFF	TGTGCCAGCAGCCCTCCAGGACAAAACACTGAAGCTTTCTTT
TRBV30	-	TRBD1	TRBJ1-2	CAWSGNVDRVGYGYTF	TGTGCCTGGAGTGGTAACGTCGACAGGGTCGGCTATGGCTACACCTTC
TRBV25-1	-	-	TRBJ1-2	CASTEDGRTHNYGYTF	TGTGCCAGCACCGAAGACGGAAGGACCCATAACTATGGCTACACCTTC
TRBV4-1	-	-	TRBJ2-3	CASSQGGVQDTQYF	TGCGCCAGCAGCCAAGGCGGGGTTCAAGATACGCAGTATTTT
TRBV18	-	-	TRBJ1-2	CASSPGRSPYGYTF	TGTGCCAGCTCACCAGGCAGGTCCCCCTATGGCTACACCTTC
TRBV9	-	TRBD1	TRBJ1-2	CASSTPGGANYGYTF	TGTGCCAGCAGCACCCCAGGGGGCGCCAACTATGGCTACACCTTC
TRBV5-1	once	-	TRBJ2-7	CASSLAQTYEQYF	TGCGCCAGCAGCTTGGCACAGACCTACGAGCAGTACTTC
TRBV28	-	TRBD2	TRBJ2-2	CASSLLWRGGDTGELFF	TGTGCCAGCAGTTTATTGTGGCGGGGGGGCGACACCGGGGAGCTGTTTTTT
TRBV5-1	-	-	TRBJ1-1	CASSTDSLNTEAFF	TGCGCCAGCAGCACTGACAGTTTGAACACTGAAGCTTTCTTT
TRBV29-1	once	TRBD1	TRBJ1-2	CSVGGGQGHGYTF	TGCAGCGTTGGGGGTGGACAGGGGCATGGCTACACCTTC
TRBV16	-	-	TRBJ1-1	CASSLLAVNTEAFF	TGTGCCAGCAGCCTACTTGCCGTGAACACTGAAGCTTTCTTT
TRBV5-4	-	-	TRBJ2-6	CASRGENSGANVLTF	TGTGCCAGCAGGGGGGAAAACTCTGGGGCCAACGTCCTGACTTTC
TRBV6-5	-	-	TRBJ1-2	CASSYFGGDGYTF	TGTGCCAGCAGTTACTTCGGGGGCGACGGCTACACCTTC
TRBV2	-	-	TRBJ2-7	CASMGTPVGEQYF	TGTGCCAGCATGGGCACCCCGGTCGGCGAGCAGTACTTC
TRBV11-1	-	TRBD2	TRBJ2-1	CASSPGLAGYNEQFF	TGTGCCAGCAGCCCTGGGCTAGCGGGGTACAATGAGCAGTTCTTC
TRBV15	-	-	TRBJ2-7	CATSRERQAHEQYF	TGTGCCACCAGCAGAGAAAGACAGGCCCACGAGCAGTACTTC
TRBV28	-	TRBD1	TRBJ1-2	CASSLRDRGNYGYTF	TGTGCCAGCAGTTTACGGGACAGGGGCAACTATGGCTACACCTTC
TRBV19	-	TRBD2	TRBJ2-1	CASSIVGLAGLSSYNEQFF	TGTGCCAGTAGTATAGTGGGGCTAGCGGGCCTTAGCTCCTACAATGAGCAGTTCTTC
TRBV5-1	-	TRBD1	TRBJ1-2	CASRSGQRVWNGYTF	TGCGCCAGCAGGTCGGGACAGAGGGTCTGGAATGGCTACACCTTC
TRBV5-1	-	TRBD1	TRBJ1-2	CASSTGTDYGYTF	TGCGCCAGCAGCACAGGGACAGATTATGGCTACACCTTC
TRBV5-4	-	-	TRBJ2-1	CASSLDTILGNEQFF	TGTGCCAGCAGCTTGGATACTATTCTGGGCAATGAGCAGTTCTTC
TRBV11-2	once	TRBD1	TRBJ1-4	CASSLRQGSNEKLFF	TGTGCCAGCAGCTTAAGACAGGGCTCTAATGAAAAACTGTTTTTT
TRBV2	-	-	TRBJ2-5	CASGKGETQYF	TGTGCCAGCGGTAAAGGGGAGACCCAGTACTTC
TRBV5-1	once	TRBD1	TRBJ2-5	CASSGGQGAQETQYF	TGCGCCAGCAGCGGGGGACAGGGGGCTCAAGAGACCCAGTACTTC
TRBV6-1	-	-	TRBJ1-5	CASSGRDNYNQPQHF	TGTGCCAGCAGTGGCCGGGACAACTACAATCAGCCCCAGCATTTT
TRBV19	-	TRBD1	TRBJ2-7	CASNTPPGTVSYEQYF	TGTGCCAGTAATACCCCCCCCGGGACAGTCTCCTACGAGCAGTACTTC
TRBV9	-	TRBD1	TRBJ2-2	CASSGDRGLVSGELFF	TGTGCCAGCAGCGGGGACAGGGGGCTGGTTTCGGGGGAGCTGTTTTTT
TRBV6-5	-	-	TRBJ1-2	CASSYSYGRRNYGYTF	TGTGCCAGCAGTTACTCTTACGGACGCAGAAACTATGGCTACACCTTC
TRBV28	-	TRBD1	TRBJ2-7	CASNPGQAYEQYF	TGTGCCAGCAATCCCGGACAGGCCTACGAGCAGTACTTC
TRBV30	-	-	TRBJ1-4	CAWRGPVRNEKLFF	TGTGCCTGGAGGGGCCCTGTCCGGAATGAAAAACTGTTTTTT
TRBV21-1	once	-	TRBJ1-3	CASSKLGNTIYF	TGTGCCAGCAGCAAATTGGGAAACACCATATATTTT
TRBV27	-	-	TRBJ2-1	CASSTYNEQFF	TGTGCCAGCAGTACCTACAATGAGCAGTTCTTC
TRBV27	-	-	TRBJ1-3	CATTRSRHMIVNTIYF	TGTGCCACCACGAGGTCCAGGCACATGATAGTAAACACCATATATTTT
TRBV30	-	TRBD2	TRBJ2-3	CAWKLTSRTGDTQYF	TGTGCCTGGAAGCTGACTAGCAGGACGGGAGATACGCAGTATTTT
TRBV30	-	TRBD1	TRBJ1-4	CASGQGQFNEKLFF	TGTGCCTCCGGACAGGGTCAGTTCAATGAAAAACTGTTTTTT
TRBV18	-	TRBD1	TRBJ1-1	CASSSYRGQETEAFF	TGTGCCAGCTCATCCTACAGGGGGCAGGAAACTGAAGCTTTCTTT
TRBV15	once	-	TRBJ1-5	CATSREGSNQPQHF	TGTGCCACCAGCAGAGAGGGGAGCAATCAGCCCCAGCATTTT
TRBV6-1	once	-	TRBJ2-7	CASSEEQGLPYEQYF	TGTGCCAGCAGTGAAGAACAGGGTCTGCCATACGAGCAGTACTTC
TRBV7-2	-	-	TRBJ2-1	CASSLQGSSYNEQFF	TGTGCCAGCAGCCTACAGGGAAGCTCCTACAATGAGCAGTTCTTC
TRBV4-2	-	TRBD1	TRBJ2-7	CASSRSPGTGEEQYF	TGTGCCAGCAGCCGAAGCCCCGGGACAGGAGAAGAGCAGTACTTC
TRBV7-9	-	-	TRBJ2-3	CASSPLDTQYF	TGTGCCAGCAGCCCGTTAGATACGCAGTATTTT
TRBV2	-	TRBD2	TRBJ2-1	CASSRGGLAGNEQFF	TGTGCCAGCAGCCGGGGGGGACTCGCCGGTAATGAGCAGTTCTTC
TRBV27	-	-	TRBJ1-1	CASSPTAGGTEAFF	TGTGCCAGCAGCCCCACGGCGGGGGGAACTGAAGCTTTCTTT
TRBV10-3	-	TRBD1	TRBJ2-1	CAISEGGDRDWNEQFF	TGTGCCATCAGTGAGGGGGGGGACAGGGACTGGAATGAGCAGTTCTTC
TRBV11-2	-	-	TRBJ2-7	CASSPLSGPQYEQYF	TGTGCCAGCAGCCCCCTTTCGGGGCCCCAATACGAGCAGTACTTC
TRBV7-9	-	-	TRBJ2-7	CASSYLGPGGYEQYF	TGTGCCAGCAGCTACCTAGGACCCGGAGGCTACGAGCAGTACTTC
TRBV7-9	-	TRBD1	TRBJ1-2	CASSTGQGGGYTF	TGTGCCAGCAGCACGGGACAGGGTGGTGGCTACACCTTC
TRBV7-2	-	TRBD1	TRBJ1-3	CASSLEQGAGNTIYF	TGTGCCAGCAGCTTAGAACAGGGGGCTGGAAACACCATATATTTT
TRBV14	-	TRBD1	TRBJ1-1	CASSHPLLTGVEAFF	TGTGCCAGCAGCCACCCACTCTTGACAGGGGTAGAAGCTTTCTTT
TRBV7-3	once	-	TRBJ2-1	CASSVVRGNEQFF	TGTGCCAGCTCGGTCGTCCGGGGCAATGAGCAGTTCTTC
TRBV4-3	-	-	TRBJ2-2	CASSPPSGRQGTGELFF	TGCGCCAGCAGCCCCCCTTCGGGGCGCCAAGGCACCGGGGAGCTGTTTTTT
TRBV27	-	-	TRBJ2-5	CASRTWGTETQYF	TGTGCCAGCAGGACGTGGGGGACCGAGACCCAGTACTTC
TRBV23-1	-	TRBD1	TRBJ2-6	CASSQNLFRDSVPSGANVLTF	TGCGCCAGCAGTCAAAACCTTTTCCGGGACAGCGTTCCCTCTGGGGCCAACGTCCTGACTTTC
TRBV6-5	-	-	TRBJ2-5	CASTNSKVQETQYF	TGTGCCAGCACCAACTCTAAGGTCCAAGAGACCCAGTACTTC
TRBV7-2	-	-	TRBJ1-1	CASSLDRLNTEAFF	TGTGCCAGCAGCTTAGACAGGCTGAACACTGAAGCTTTCTTT
TRBV19	-	TRBD1	TRBJ1-5	CASSGTGNQPQHF	TGTGCCAGTAGCGGGACAGGCAATCAGCCCCAGCATTTT
TRBV13	-	-	TRBJ1-6	CASSRGYNSPLHF	TGTGCCAGCAGTAGGGGGTATAATTCACCCCTCCACTTT
TRBV28	-	-	TRBJ1-4	CASSLEGGATNEKLFF	TGTGCCAGCAGTTTAGAGGGAGGTGCAACTAATGAAAAACTGTTTTTT
TRBV13	once	-	TRBJ2-7	CASSRGWYEQYF	TGCGCCAGCAGCCGCGGCTGGTACGAGCAGTACTTC